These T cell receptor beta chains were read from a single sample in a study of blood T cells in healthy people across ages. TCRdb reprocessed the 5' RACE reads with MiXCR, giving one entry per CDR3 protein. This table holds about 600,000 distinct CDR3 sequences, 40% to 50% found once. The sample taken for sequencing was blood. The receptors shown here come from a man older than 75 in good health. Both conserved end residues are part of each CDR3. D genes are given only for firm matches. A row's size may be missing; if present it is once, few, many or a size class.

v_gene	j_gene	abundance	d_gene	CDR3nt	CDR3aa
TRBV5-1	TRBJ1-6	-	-	TGCGCCAGCAGCTCCGGACACCTGGGTACAAGCTCCTATAATTCACCCCTCCACTTT	CASSSGHLGTSSYNSPLHF
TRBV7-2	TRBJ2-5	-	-	TGCGCCAGCAGACTCTACGGGGGACAAGAGACCCAGTACTTC	CASRLYGGQETQYF
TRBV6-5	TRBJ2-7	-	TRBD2	TGTGCCAGCAGTTACTCGAGCGGGAGTTCAGACTCCTACGAGCAGTACTTC	CASSYSSGSSDSYEQYF
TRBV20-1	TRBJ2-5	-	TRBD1	TGCAGTGCACCACAGGGGGAGACCCAGTACTTC	CSAPQGETQYF
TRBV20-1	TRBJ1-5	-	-	TGCAGTGCTAACAGGGCTGGGAATAGCAATCAGCCCCAGCATTTT	CSANRAGNSNQPQHF
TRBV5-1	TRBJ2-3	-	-	TGCGCCAGCAGCTATGAAGGAAGGACTATCACAGATACGCAGTATTTT	CASSYEGRTITDTQYF
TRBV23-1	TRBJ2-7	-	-	TGCGCCAGCAGAGGGGCACTTCCCCCCTACGAGCAGTACTTC	CASRGALPPYEQYF
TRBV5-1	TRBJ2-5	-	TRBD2	TGCGCCAGCAGCTTGACTAGCGGGGGGGCTATAGGTGAGCAGTACTTC	CASSLTSGGAIGEQYF
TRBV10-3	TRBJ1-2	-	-	TGTGCCATCAGTGAACGTTCCGCGATGTCAGCTAACTATGGCTACACCTTC	CAISERSAMSANYGYTF
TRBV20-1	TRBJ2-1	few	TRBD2	TGCAGTGCTCAAGCGGCTCTAGCGGGAGCTTCGGACAATGAGCAGTTCTTC	CSAQAALAGASDNEQFF
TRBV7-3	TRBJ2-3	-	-	TGTGCCAGCAGCTTAAATAGCGGTCGCACAGATACGCAGTATTTT	CASSLNSGRTDTQYF
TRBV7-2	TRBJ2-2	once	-	TGTGCCAGCAGCTTAGGGGCCGGGAGAGGAACCGGGGAGCTGTTTTTT	CASSLGAGRGTGELFF
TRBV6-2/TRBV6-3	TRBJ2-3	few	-	TGTGCCAGCAGTTACAAGAGCGGTGGAGATACGCAGTATTTT	CASSYKSGGDTQYF
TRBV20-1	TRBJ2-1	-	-	TGCAGTGCTAGTTCCAGGTCTGGACGGGAGCAGTTCTTC	CSASSRSGREQFF
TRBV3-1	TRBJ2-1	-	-	TGTGCCAGCAGCCAAGCGGCCCATGAGCAGTTCTTC	CASSQAAHEQFF
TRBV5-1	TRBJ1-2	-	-	TGCGCCAGCAGCTTGCTGGACTCCAGCTATGGCTACACCTTC	CASSLLDSSYGYTF
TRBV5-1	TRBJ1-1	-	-	TGCGCCAGCAGCTTGGCCGGTCGGGATACTGAAGCTTTCTTT	CASSLAGRDTEAFF
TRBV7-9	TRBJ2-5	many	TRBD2	TGTGCCAGCAGTACTGGGACTAGCGGCCAAGAGACCCAGTACTTC	CASSTGTSGQETQYF
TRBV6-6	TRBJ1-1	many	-	TGTGCCAGTAATAAACTACCGGGGAGGACGGACACTGAAGCTTTCTTT	CASNKLPGRTDTEAFF
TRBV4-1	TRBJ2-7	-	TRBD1	TGCGCCAGCAGCCAAGACAGGGGGACAGGGGAGCGGTACGAGCAGTACTTC	CASSQDRGTGERYEQYF
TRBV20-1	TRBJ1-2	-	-	TGCAGTGCTAACAGTGACGCGGGGACGTATGGCTACACCTTC	CSANSDAGTYGYTF
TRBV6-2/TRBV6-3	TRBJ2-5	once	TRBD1	TGTGCCAGCAGCTTCTCCTCCGGGACAGGACAAGAGACCCAGTACTTC	CASSFSSGTGQETQYF
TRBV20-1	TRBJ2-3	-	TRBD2	TGCAGTGCTAGAGCCGGGGCTAGCGGGAGGACAGATACGCAGTATTTT	CSARAGASGRTDTQYF
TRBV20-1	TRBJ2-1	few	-	TGCAGTGCTAGGAGAGAGTCCCTCGGCAATGAGCAGTTCTTC	CSARRESLGNEQFF
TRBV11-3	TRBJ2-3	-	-	TGTGCCAGCAGCAAATCGGGGGATACGCAGTATTTT	CASSKSGDTQYF
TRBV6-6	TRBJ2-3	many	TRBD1	TGTGCCAGCAGTTACTGGGGGACAGCCACAGATACGCAGTATTTT	CASSYWGTATDTQYF
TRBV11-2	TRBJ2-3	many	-	TGTGCCAGCAGCGCGTGGTCTAGCTCCACAGATACGCAGTATTTT	CASSAWSSSTDTQYF
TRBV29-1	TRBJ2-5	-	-	TGCAGCGTTGAAGATGCAGGGACGGCCAGGGAGACCCAGTACTTC	CSVEDAGTARETQYF
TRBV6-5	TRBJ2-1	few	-	TGTGCCAGCGGGTGTAGGGAATCCTACAATGAGCAGTTCTTC	CASGCRESYNEQFF
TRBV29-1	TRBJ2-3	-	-	TGCAGCGTGATTACAGCGATTACTAGCACAGATACGCAGTATTTT	CSVITAITSTDTQYF
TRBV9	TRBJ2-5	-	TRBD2	TGTGCCAGCAGCGTAGGAGTAGCGGGAGTGGAGACCCAGTACTTC	CASSVGVAGVETQYF
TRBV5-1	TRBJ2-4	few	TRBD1	TGCGCCAGCAGCGAATGGGACAGCACGAGAAACATTCAGTACTTC	CASSEWDSTRNIQYF
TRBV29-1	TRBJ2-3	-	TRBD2	TGCAGCGCGGGACTAGCTGGGACTAGCACAGATACGCAGTATTTT	CSAGLAGTSTDTQYF
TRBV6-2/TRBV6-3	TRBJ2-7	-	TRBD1	TGTGCCAGCAGTTACTCGGACATACAGGGGGCCCACTACGAGCAGTACTTC	CASSYSDIQGAHYEQYF
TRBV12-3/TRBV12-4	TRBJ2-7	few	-	TGTGCCAGCACCAAACAGTTGGGCTACGAGCAGTACTTC	CASTKQLGYEQYF
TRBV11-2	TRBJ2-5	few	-	TGTGCCAGCAGCTTGGCCCGGGGCTCAGAGACCCAGTACTTC	CASSLARGSETQYF
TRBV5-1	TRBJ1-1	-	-	TGCGCCAGCAGCTTGGGGGACCTTTACGACACTGAAGCTTTCTTT	CASSLGDLYDTEAFF
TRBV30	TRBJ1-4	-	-	TGTGCCTGGAGTGTAGATTACGAAAAACTGTTTTTT	CAWSVDYEKLFF
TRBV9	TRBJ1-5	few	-	TGTGCCAGCAGCCGACAGGCGGATCAGCCCCAGCATTTT	CASSRQADQPQHF
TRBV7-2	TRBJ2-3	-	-	TGTGCCAGCAGTCGAAACCAGGGAAGCGATACGCAGTATTTT	CASSRNQGSDTQYF
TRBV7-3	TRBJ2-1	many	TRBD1	TGTGCCAGCAGGCTAAGCGGACAGGGGTTCGATGAGCAGTTCTTC	CASRLSGQGFDEQFF
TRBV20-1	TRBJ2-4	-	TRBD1	TGCAGTGCTGGGGGGACAGGGGGAACCAAAAACATTCAGTACTTC	CSAGGTGGTKNIQYF
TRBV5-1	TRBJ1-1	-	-	TGCGCCAGCAGCTTGGAGGCGGGAAGAAACACTGAAGCTTTCTTT	CASSLEAGRNTEAFF